The TCR beta chain under discussion was sequenced for a study of graft-versus-host responses after intestinal transplantation. The wider study: Anti-thymocyte globulin induction, then tacrolimus and steroids for about three years, went to all recipients. Study-wide results and limits: After transplant, early declines in HvG clones were associated with peak levels of circulating GvH clones.

Sequencing was performed with immunoSEQ multiplex PCR; in TCRdb, only in-frame clones are kept and a portion is missing. The sample records more than 70,000 clones, under 90% being singletons. Worth noting for this clone: What it recognizes is unknown.

V was cut by 1 base and J by 8 bases, with 21 bases left in between. This CDR3 contains 17 residues. The germline V gene has CDR1 LGHNA and CDR2 YNFKEQ. Sequences were derived from unstimulated CD4+ T cells sorted from spleen or lymph node cells, sampled before intestinal transplant. This chain links TRBV4-2 with TRBJ2-1; maybe TRBD2 (5 bases). The sequence was obtained from a human donor who received an intestinal transplant. This chain's CDR3 is CASSQGARTLSADEQFF. For the CDR3, the DNA is TGTGCCAGCAGCCAAGGGGCTCGGACTCTGAGCGCCGATGAGCAGTTCTTC.